Listed here are 5 T cell receptor beta chains from one sample, sequenced in a study of lymphopenia after photon versus proton radiotherapy. Profiling relied on immunoSEQ multiplex PCR, and the TCRdb table lists in-frame clones only, not all of them. The repertoire includes over 50,000 clones, around 86% of them detected once, and approximately 2% sits in the top ten. The sequencing used peripheral blood, collected from a patient treated with photon-based radiotherapy. These receptors were taken from a man in his forties with gastric cancer.

The chain has TRBV4-2 and TRBJ2-5, with D possibly being TRBD1 or TRBD2 (5 bases each). The V gene's germline CDR1 is LGHNA and CDR2 YNFKEQ. The V and J ends lost 1 base and 0 bases respectively, with 6 bases between them. The CDR3 runs to 14 residues. In DNA, the CDR3 is TGTGCCAGCAGCCAAGTGGGGGACCAAGAGACCCAGTACTTC. It specifies CASSQVGDQETQYF.

J is TRBJ1-6 and V is TRBV12-5; 7 bases map to TRBD1. CDR1 is LGHNT, CDR2 FRNRAP, per germline. CDR3 length: 17 amino acids. The V segment lost 2 bases and the J segment 7 bases; nucleotides outside the gene matches: 11. CDR3 sequence reads: CASGLTLPGQRNSPLHF. In DNA form, the CDR3 reads TGTGCTAGTGGTTTGACCCTCCCGGGACAGCGGAATTCACCCCTCCACTTT.

This clone has only one observation. The rearrangement uses TRBV7-2 and TRBJ2-2; TRBD2 matches 7 bases. The CDR3 spans 16 residues. V lost 5 bases and J lost 7; bases outside the gene matches: 13. Germline-derived CDR1 and CDR2 are SGHTA and FQGNSA. The CDR3 DNA reads TGTGCCAGCAGCCCCGGGTCAGGCGGGGGATTCGGGGAGCTGTTTTTT. Residues: CASSPGSGGGFGELFF.

This clone has a handful of counts. Germline and junction disagree at one end, which may indicate a read error. V gene TRBV30 combines with J gene TRBJ1-3, with D perhaps matching TRBD1 (5 bases). Germline values: CDR1 GTSNPN, CDR2 SVGIG (reference sequence). This CDR3 comprises 12 residues. CDR3 sequence reads: CAWSDRRWEERF. The CDR3 DNA follows: TGTGCCTGGTCCGACAGACGGTGGGAAGAACGTTTT.

The V call is TRBV23-1, the J call TRBJ1-4; 7 bases align to TRBD1. TRBV23-1 carries the ORF label, with uncertain function. The CDR3 is 14 residues long. After removal of 2 bases from V and 8 bases from J, the junction contained 5 bases not matched to a gene. The DNA for the CDR3 is TGCGCCAGCAGTCAACAGACAGGGAGGGAAAAACTGTTTTTT. Protein product: CASSQQTGREKLFF.